This entry describes one T cell receptor (beta chain). Its antigen remains unidentified. The study enrolled healthy HIV-negative adults without recent acute infections or vaccinations as donors. A CD45RA+ naive subset and a CD45RA-negative memory subset were split from CD4+ cells. This CDR3 contains 15 residues. Germline CDR1 reads ENHRY; CDR2 reads SYGVKD. V gave up 3 bases and J gave up 5 bases; unmatched junction bases: 9. This record belongs to a study of shared clonotypes between healthy human individuals. Looking at the study overall: Samples came from two female and a few male donors aged 18 to 49.

Study-wide findings and caveats: About 4.5% of naive CD4 clonotypes were common to a handful of donors.

Data came from immunoSEQ multiplex PCR; TCRdb stores just in-frame clones and leaves some out. The sample contains a few million clones, approximately 95% of which appear only once. The material sequenced was naive CD4+ T cells from PBMCs. Subset denoted: CD45RA+ positively selected. The receptor's source is a man aged 18 to 29 in good health. Some clones in this sample may be carry-over from other donors' samples. The chain is built from TRBV10-3 and TRBJ2-7; 8 bases match TRBD1. This CDR3 reads CAISENGQGTDEQYF. In DNA, the CDR3 is TGTGCCATCAGTGAAAATGGACAGGGTACGGACGAGCAGTACTTC.